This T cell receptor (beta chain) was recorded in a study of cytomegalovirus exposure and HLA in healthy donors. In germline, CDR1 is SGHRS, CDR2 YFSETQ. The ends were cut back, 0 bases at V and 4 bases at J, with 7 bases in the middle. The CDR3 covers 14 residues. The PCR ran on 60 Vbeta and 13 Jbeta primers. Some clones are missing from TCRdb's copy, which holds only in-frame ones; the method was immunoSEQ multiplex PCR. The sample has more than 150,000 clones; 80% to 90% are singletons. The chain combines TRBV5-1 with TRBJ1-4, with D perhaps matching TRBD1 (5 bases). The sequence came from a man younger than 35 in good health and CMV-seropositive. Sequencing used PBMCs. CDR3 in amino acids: CASSLGGVNEKLFF. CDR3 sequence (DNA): TGCGCCAGCAGCTTGGGGGGGGTTAATGAAAAACTGTTTTTT.